This note documents a single T cell receptor (beta chain) sequence. Its antigen is not identified. Germline V lookup: CDR1 SEHNR, CDR2 FQNEAQ (reference sequence). The ends lost 5 bases at V and 1 base at J; junction bases unmatched: 7. The CDR3 runs to 15 residues. The primer mix had 60 Vbeta and 13 Jbeta primers. Measured with immunoSEQ multiplex PCR; TCRdb has only the in-frame clones, and not every one. The sample includes approximately 140,000 clones, approximately 70% of them seen just once. The data were taken from a study of cytomegalovirus exposure and HLA in healthy donors. Whole-study results and caveats: Presence/absence analyses took donor sequencing depth as roughly uniform. Later analysis identified several of the most significant clusters that appeared linked to common viral pathogens.

The clonotype was recovered from a human donor in good health. The sample consisted of PBMCs. This chain links TRBV7-9 with TRBJ1-2; 7 nucleotides agree with TRBD1. CDR3 loop: CASSPTGQSNYGYTF. The CDR3 DNA reads as TGTGCCAGCAGCCCTACGGGACAGAGTAACTATGGCTACACCTTC.